A single sample gave rise to the 8 T cell receptor beta chains below, sequenced in a study of cytomegalovirus exposure and HLA in healthy donors. The PCR made use of 60 Vbeta and 13 Jbeta primers. Libraries were prepared by immunoSEQ multiplex PCR; TCRdb keeps only in-frame clonotypes and omits some of them. Among approximately 90,000 clones listed, around 77% were seen once. The material sequenced was PBMCs. These TCRs come from a boy aged 10-17 years in good health and CMV-seronegative.

The genes are TRBV27 and TRBJ2-7, with TRBD1 matching over 7 bases. Trimming removed 4 bases from V and 6 bases from J; junction bases left unmatched: 6. Germline V gene lookup returns CDR1 MNHEY and CDR2 SMNVEV (reference sequence). The CDR3 extends over 13 amino acids. The CDR3 sequence is CASSWKGAGEQYF. DNA of the CDR3: TGTGCCAGCAGTTGGAAGGGGGCGGGCGAGCAGTACTTC.

In its sample, this clone was seen once. This chain connects TRBV6-1 to TRBJ2-3; 11 nucleotides align to TRBD2. The CDR3 length is 15 residues. V was clipped by 9 bases and J by 3 bases; unmatched bases: 8. Germline CDR1 reads MNHNS; CDR2 reads SASEGT. This CDR3 reads CASLSGGVRTDTQYF. The CDR3 region has the DNA TGTGCCAGTCTTAGCGGGGGGGTCAGGACAGATACGCAGTATTTT.

The chain employs TRBV29-1 and TRBJ2-1, with TRBD2 matching over 11 bases. Germline V gene data show CDR1 as SQVTM and CDR2 as ANQGSEA. The CDR3 extends over 14 amino acids. V shed 4 bases and J 5 bases; nucleotides not matched to a gene: 4. CDR3 region: CSVAGTSGDNEQFF. The CDR3 nucleotides read TGCAGCGTTGCCGGGACTAGCGGCGACAATGAGCAGTTCTTC.

The chain has TRBV29-1 and TRBJ1-1; unclear D gene. Germline V gives CDR1 SQVTM, CDR2 ANQGSEA. This CDR3 region has 12 residues. Trimming shortened V by 6 bases and J by 7 bases, and 15 bases separated the two germline ends. CDR3 protein: CSVTAPGFEAFF. As DNA, the CDR3 is TGCAGCGTCACGGCCCCGGGATTTGAAGCTTTCTTT.

The V gene is TRBV4-1, the J gene TRBJ2-1; TRBD2 aligns across 10 bases. The CDR3 contains 16 residues. The V gene's germline CDR1 is MGHRA and CDR2 YSYEKL. V lost 1 base and J lost 4; bases outside the gene matches: 4. The CDR3 DNA is TGCGCCAGCAGCCAAGCAAGCGGGAGGGCTTACAATGAGCAGTTCTTC. Residues: CASSQASGRAYNEQFF.

V gene TRBV4-3 combines with J gene TRBJ1-5; 10 bases match TRBD1. The CDR3 contains 17 residues. The V gene end was trimmed by 0 bases and the J gene end by 5 bases; junction bases not matched to a gene: 7. Germline lookup yields CDR1 LGHNA and CDR2 YSLEER. The CDR3 DNA sequence: TGCGCCAGCAGCCAAGATTGGGGGACAGGGGATTATCAGCCCCAGCATTTT. Translating gives CASSQDWGTGDYQPQHF.

This clone was detected only a few times. This chain uses TRBV6-6 with TRBJ1-4; 8 bases are shared with TRBD1. The CDR3 consists of 16 residues. Germline V CDR1 and CDR2: MNHNY, SVGAGI (reference sequence). J lost 2 bases, V lost 6 bases, and 8 bases had no gene match. The CDR3 DNA follows: TGTGCCAGCAGAGAGGACAGGGCTGCCACTAATGAAAAACTGTTTTTT. Amino acid sequence: CASREDRAATNEKLFF.

As regards this clone: A read error may account for a junction end that differs from germline. This chain connects TRBV7-9 to TRBJ1-3; D gene unclear. The CDR3 covers 13 residues. From germline, CDR1 is SEHNR and CDR2 FQNEAQ (reference sequence). In nucleotides, the CDR3 is TGTGCCGGCAGCCGCGGTTCGGAGTCTTCCATATATTTT. Protein: CAGSRGSESSIYF.